This T cell receptor (beta chain) derives from a study of control samples from healthy donors and cancer patients. CDR3 length: 13 residues. From germline, CDR1 is SEHNR and CDR2 FQNEAQ (reference sequence). Trimming took 7 bases from V and 4 from J, leaving 12 bases between them. The table came from immunoSEQ multiplex PCR; TCRdb's copy has only in-frame clones and leaves some out. The sample records 70,000 to 85,000 clones, approximately 80% being singletons. Sequencing was performed on PBMCs. This sequence originates from a man aged 55 to 70 with head and neck cancer. The chain recombines TRBV7-9 with TRBJ2-3; D is perhaps TRBD1 (6 bases). DNA of the CDR3: TGTGCCAGCAACTTCAGGGGCGCAGATACGCAGTATTTT. Protein sequence: CASNFRGADTQYF.